Listed below are T cell receptor beta chains from one sample, sequenced in a study of blood T cell repertoires in COVID-19. The assay was immunoSEQ multiplex PCR, and TCRdb's table has in-frame clones only and misses some. Of approximately 450,000 clones listed, around nine tenths are singletons. The specimen was PBMCs or T cells enriched from blood (not recorded which). These receptors came from a woman under 30 with acute COVID-19. CDR3s include the opening cysteine and the closing phenylalanine or tryptophan. Each record gives: clone size, J gene, D gene, V gene, CDR3 DNA, CDR3 protein. A D gene is named only where the DNA matches it firmly. Clone size is not always given. Where it is, it says once, few, many or a class for expanded clones.

>-|TRBJ1-5|-|TRBV6-5
TGTGCCAGCAGTTACGAAGGGGGTCATCAGCCCCAGCATTTT
CASSYEGGHQPQHF
>-|TRBJ1-2|TRBD1|TRBV18
TGTGCCAGCTCCCCGGGACAGGGCGCTAACTATGGCTACACCTTC
CASSPGQGANYGYTF
>once|TRBJ1-5|TRBD1|TRBV3-1/TRBV3-2
TGTGCCAGCAGCCAAGCGGGACAGGGAGATCAGCCCCAGCATTTT
CASSQAGQGDQPQHF
>-|TRBJ2-7|-|TRBV18
TGTGCCAGCTCACCACCCGTTTCCCCCTACGAGCAGTACTTC
CASSPPVSPYEQYF
>-|TRBJ2-1|TRBD2|TRBV10-3
TGTGCCATCAGTGGTTGGCTAGCGGGAGGAGTGGACTACAATGAGCAGTTCTTC
CAISGWLAGGVDYNEQFF
>-|TRBJ2-1|TRBD2|TRBV29-1
TGCAGCACTAGCGGGAATAGAAACTACAATGAGCAGTTCTTC
CSTSGNRNYNEQFF
>-|TRBJ2-7|TRBD1|TRBV28
TGTGCCAGCAGTGTCCTGGGACAGGGAACCTACGAGCAGTACTTC
CASSVLGQGTYEQYF
>-|TRBJ1-3|-|TRBV15
TGTGCCACCAGCAGAGATGTGGCGGCTGGAAACACCATATATTTT
CATSRDVAAGNTIYF
>once|TRBJ2-7|-|TRBV6-5
TGTGCCAGCAGTTCCTTAACTAGCCCCTACGAGCAGTACTTC
CASSSLTSPYEQYF
>-|TRBJ2-7|TRBD2|TRBV5-1
TGCGCCAGCAGCTTGGAACTAGCGGGGGTCTCCTACGAGCAGTACTTC
CASSLELAGVSYEQYF
>-|TRBJ1-4|TRBD1|TRBV5-1
TGCGCCAGCAGCTCTCCGGAAGTAGGACAGGATCATGAAAAACTGTTTTTT
CASSSPEVGQDHEKLFF
>-|TRBJ1-1|-|TRBV12-3/TRBV12-4
TGTGCCAGCAGTAAGCGGACAGATGAAGCTTTCTTT
CASSKRTDEAFF
>-|TRBJ1-5|-|TRBV16
TGTGCCAGCAGCCAAGGGGGGTCGGCTCAGCCCCAGCATTTT
CASSQGGSAQPQHF
>-|TRBJ2-5|TRBD2|TRBV6-5
TGTGCCAGCAGTTACACGGAGGGACTAGGGGTAGAGACCCAGTACTTC
CASSYTEGLGVETQYF
>-|TRBJ1-2|-|TRBV19
TGTGCCAGTAGTCCACAGGGACCGGCAGAAGATGGCTACACCTTC
CASSPQGPAEDGYTF
>-|TRBJ2-3|TRBD1|TRBV5-4
TGTGCCAGCAGCTGGACAGGGGATCGCACAGATACGCAGTATTTT
CASSWTGDRTDTQYF
>-|TRBJ1-2|-|TRBV28
TGTGCCAGCAGCCTAGATCTTAACTATGGCTACACCTTC
CASSLDLNYGYTF
>-|TRBJ2-5|TRBD1|TRBV15
TGTGCCACCAGCAGATTCGGGGACAGGGCAGAGACCCAGTACTTC
CATSRFGDRAETQYF
>-|TRBJ2-3|TRBD2|TRBV4-3
TGCGCCAGCAGCCAAGGGACTAGGACAGATACGCAGTATTTT
CASSQGTRTDTQYF
>-|TRBJ1-6|TRBD1|TRBV9
TGTGCCAGCAGCGCCGGACAGGGGAAAAATTCACCCCTCCACTTT
CASSAGQGKNSPLHF
>-|TRBJ2-7|-|TRBV9
TGTGCCAGCAGCCCGACCGGGGTGCCGAGGGACGAGCAGTACTTC
CASSPTGVPRDEQYF
>-|TRBJ2-2|TRBD1|TRBV3-1/TRBV3-2
TGTGCCAGCAGCATGGGACAGAAGAACACCGGGGAGCTGTTTTTT
CASSMGQKNTGELFF
>-|TRBJ1-2|-|TRBV6-5
TGTGCCAGCAGGATAGCTAACTATGGCTACACCTTC
CASRIANYGYTF
>-|TRBJ1-6|TRBD1|TRBV28
TGTGCCAGCACCCCAGGCGGGACAGGGGGCGGTTTTTCACCCCTCCACTTT
CASTPGGTGGGFSPLHF
>once|TRBJ1-4|-|TRBV9
TGTGCCAGCAGCGTAGGAGGTAATAATGAAAAACTGTTTTTT
CASSVGGNNEKLFF
>-|TRBJ2-4|TRBD1|TRBV5-5
TGTGCCAGCAGCCCGGGACAGGCTGAGGCCAAAAACATTCAGTACTTC
CASSPGQAEAKNIQYF
>-|TRBJ2-1|TRBD2|TRBV7-9
TGTGCCAGCAGCTTAAGACTAGCGGGGCACAATGAGCAGTTCTTC
CASSLRLAGHNEQFF
>-|TRBJ1-1|-|TRBV7-3
TGTGCCAGCAGCCAGACAGTTACCACTGAAGCTTTCTTT
CASSQTVTTEAFF
>-|TRBJ2-1|-|TRBV29-1
TGCAGCGTAAGAACGGGGGGCAGGGTCCCCCCCCAACAGTTCTTC
CSVRTGGRVPPQQFF
>-|TRBJ1-6|-|TRBV7-6
TGTGCCAGCAGCCCGATTAGGGAGGCGGATTCACCCCTCCACTTT
CASSPIREADSPLHF
>-|TRBJ2-3|-|TRBV5-6
TGTGCCAGCAGCTTGGCGGGAAAGAGTACAGATACGCAGTATTTT
CASSLAGKSTDTQYF
>-|TRBJ2-7|-|TRBV27
TGTGCCAGCGGACAGTCTCTCTACGAGCAGTACTTC
CASGQSLYEQYF
>-|TRBJ1-1|-|TRBV7-9
TGTGCCAGCAGCTTAGAATCGGCCCTGGAGGCTTTCTTT
CASSLESALEAFF
>-|TRBJ1-2|-|TRBV20-1
TGCAGTGCTAGTCCCGCTAACTATGGCTACACCTTC
CSASPANYGYTF
>-|TRBJ1-2|-|TRBV9
TGTGCCAGCAGCGTAGGAGGAAGTCTCTATGGCTACACCTTC
CASSVGGSLYGYTF
>-|TRBJ2-1|TRBD1|TRBV7-9
TGTGCCAGCAGCCCTCCGGGACAGGGGAATGAGCAGTTCTTC
CASSPPGQGNEQFF
>once|TRBJ2-7|TRBD1|TRBV3-1/TRBV3-2
TGTGCCAGCAGCCAAGCCGACAGGGGGGGCTACGAGCAGTACTTC
CASSQADRGGYEQYF
>once|TRBJ2-7|-|TRBV11-2
TGTGCCAGCAGCGGCCGGGGGAGGTACGAGCAGTACTTC
CASSGRGRYEQYF
>-|TRBJ1-1|-|TRBV18
TGTGCCAGCTCACCAGCAGGCCTTGAAGCTTTCTTT
CASSPAGLEAFF
>-|TRBJ2-7|TRBD1|TRBV6-5
TGTGCCAGCACGCCGACAGGGGGGATAAGTGAGCAGTACTTC
CASTPTGGISEQYF
>-|TRBJ2-3|TRBD2|TRBV24-1
TGTGCCACCAGTGACCTTAGCGGGAGAGGCACAGATACGCAGTATTTT
CATSDLSGRGTDTQYF
>-|TRBJ2-1|TRBD2|TRBV5-1
TGCGCCAGCAGCTTGGTGGGGGGAGGGTCAAATGAGCAGTTCTTC
CASSLVGGGSNEQFF
>-|TRBJ2-1|TRBD2|TRBV28
TGTGCCAGCGATACTAGCGGGGGGAACAATGAGCAGTTCTTC
CASDTSGGNNEQFF